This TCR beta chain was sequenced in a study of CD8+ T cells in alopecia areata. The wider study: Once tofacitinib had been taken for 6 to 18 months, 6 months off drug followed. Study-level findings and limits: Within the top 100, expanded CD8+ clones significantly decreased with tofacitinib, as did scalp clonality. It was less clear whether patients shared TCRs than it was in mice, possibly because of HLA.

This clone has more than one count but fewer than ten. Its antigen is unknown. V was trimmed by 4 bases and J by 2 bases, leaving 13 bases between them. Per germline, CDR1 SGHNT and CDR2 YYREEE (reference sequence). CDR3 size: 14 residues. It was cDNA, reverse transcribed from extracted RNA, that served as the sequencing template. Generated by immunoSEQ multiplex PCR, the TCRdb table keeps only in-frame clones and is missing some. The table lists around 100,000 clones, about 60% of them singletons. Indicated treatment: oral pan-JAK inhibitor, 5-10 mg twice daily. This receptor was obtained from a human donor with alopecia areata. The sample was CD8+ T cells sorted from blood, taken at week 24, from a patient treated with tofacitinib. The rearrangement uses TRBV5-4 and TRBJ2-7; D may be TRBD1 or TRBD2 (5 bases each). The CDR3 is CASSEGRETYEQYF. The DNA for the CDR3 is TGTGCCAGCAGCGAGGGACGCGAGACCTACGAGCAGTACTTC.